Below are 31 T cell receptor beta chains sequenced from a single sample in a study of T cells in Graves' hyperthyroidism and ophthalmopathy. The source material, RNA transcripts, was used to amplify TCR beta CDR3 regions. The HTBI primer set drove a first-round RT-PCR of the TCR CDR3. TCRdb called the multiplex PCR reads again in MiXCR, with one record for every CDR3 protein. The sample consists of around 600,000 distinct CDR3 sequences, 15% to 17% of them appearing once. Sequenced material: blood. Receptors were obtained from a woman in her 30s with Graves' hyperthyroidism.

This clonotype occurred many times. This chain connects TRBV7-2 to TRBJ2-3, with 8 bases lining up with TRBD2. There are 15 residues in the CDR3. CDR1 and CDR2 (germline): SGHTA, FQGNSA. J gave up 4 bases and V 6 bases, and 9 bases lay outside the gene matches. Here the CDR3 DNA reads TGTGCCAGCAGTCCGAGCGGGAGCAGGGCAGATACGCAGTATTTT. As protein: CASSPSGSRADTQYF.

This clonotype was detected many times. The chain employs TRBV30 and TRBJ2-3; tentative D call: TRBD2 (5 bases). The CDR3 length is 12 residues. Per germline, CDR1 GTSNPN and CDR2 SVGIG (reference sequence). V gave up 2 bases and J gave up 5 bases, with 8 bases separating them. CDR3 loop: CAWSKAEDTQYF. Here the CDR3 DNA reads TGTGCCTGGAGTAAAGCGGAAGATACGCAGTATTTT.

This clonotype was seen a few times. The rearrangement joins TRBV4-2 to TRBJ2-3, with TRBD2 matching 8 bases. Trimming cost V 1 base and J 0 bases; bases outside gene matches: 15. This CDR3 has 20 amino acids. The V gene's germline CDR1 is LGHNA and CDR2 YNFKEQ. CDR3 residues: CASSQGWPGAGGSSTDTQYF. In nucleotides, the CDR3 is TGTGCCAGCAGCCAAGGTTGGCCCGGGGCGGGAGGATCTAGCACAGATACGCAGTATTTT.

This clonotype has ten or more counts. The gene calls are TRBV3-1 and TRBJ2-7; 10 bases align to TRBD2. Germline CDR1 and CDR2: LGHDT and YNNKEL (reference sequence). V trimming: 3 bases; J trimming: 7 bases; junction bases outside the gene matches: 6. This CDR3 comprises 14 residues. The CDR3 coding sequence is TGTGCCAGCAGCCAGCTAGCGGGAGCTGGAGAGCAGTACTTC. This translates into CASSQLAGAGEQYF.

This clonotype has at least ten counts. The J gene is TRBJ1-5, the V gene TRBV30; D unclear. Germline values: CDR1 GTSNPN, CDR2 SVGIG (reference sequence). CDR3 size: 16 residues. V was pared by 0 bases and J by 4 bases, with 16 bases between. The DNA of the CDR3 is TGTGCCTGGAGTGTACCTGGACGTATGATGAATCAGCCCCAGCATTTT. Residues: CAWSVPGRMMNQPQHF.

In this sample, this clonotype turned up many times. The rearrangement uses TRBV12-3 or TRBV12-4 and TRBJ1-2; D is unclear. This CDR3 is 14 amino acids long. V was trimmed by 1 base and J by 4 bases, leaving 10 bases between them. The CDR3 loop is CASSLDPGIYGYTF. DNA of the CDR3: TGTGCCAGCAGTTTAGACCCGGGGATCTATGGCTACACCTTC.

A note on this clonotype: Just one base apart from a much larger clone, this may be a read error. The chain recombines TRBV12-5 with TRBJ2-1, with TRBD1 matching 9 bases. Germline V gene sequence: CDR1 LGHNT, CDR2 FRNRAP. This CDR3 has 15 residues. Here the CDR3 DNA reads TGTGCTAGTGGGGGAGGACAGGGGAGTGCCAATGGGCAGTTCTTC. Amino acid sequence: CASGGGQGSANGQFF.

This clonotype was observed many times. This chain uses TRBV12-3 or TRBV12-4 with TRBJ2-2, with D unclear. The V end lost 5 bases, the J end lost 4 bases, and 5 bases lay between the germline ends. The CDR3 covers 12 residues. DNA for the CDR3: TGTGCCAGCAGTCGGCTCACCGGGGAGCTGTTTTTT. It codes for CASSRLTGELFF.

The V call is TRBV9, the J call TRBJ2-5, with TRBD2 as a possible D gene (7 bases). V dropped 4 bases and J dropped 8 bases, with 15 bases sitting between them. The length of the CDR3 is 13 residues. The V gene's germline CDR1 is SGDLS and CDR2 YYNGEE. CDR3 DNA: TGTGCCAGCAGCAGGGGGGGAGAAACTACCCAGTACTTC. Protein sequence: CASSRGGETTQYF.

This chain connects TRBV11-2 to TRBJ2-6; D call uncertain. The germline V gene has CDR1 SGHAT and CDR2 FQNNGV. The CDR3 totals 17 residues. V dropped 5 bases and J dropped 2 bases, with 16 bases sitting between them. The CDR3 spells CASSQDLQRTGANVLTF. CDR3 DNA: TGTGCCAGCAGCCAAGATCTTCAGAGAACTGGGGCCAACGTCCTGACTTTC.

There are a few counts of this clonotype. V usage is TRBV27 and J usage is TRBJ2-3, with TRBD2 identical over 11 bases. Germline trimming cut 5 bases from V and 3 bases from J; bases unmatched to any gene: 10. Germline CDR1 reads MNHEY; CDR2 reads SMNVEV (reference sequence). This CDR3 has 17 amino acids. The CDR3 bases are TGTGCCAGCAGTGACCGACCGGGACTAGCGGAAACAGATACGCAGTATTTT. Its protein product is CASSDRPGLAETDTQYF.

At least ten counts were recorded for this clonotype. The V gene is TRBV7-9, the J gene TRBJ2-2; 8 positions match TRBD1. V gave up 6 bases and J gave up 0 bases; unmatched junction bases: 12. This CDR3 is built from 18 residues. Per germline, CDR1 SEHNR and CDR2 FQNEAQ (reference sequence). The DNA for the CDR3 is TGTGCCAGCAGACAACTTACCTGGACAGGGACGAACACCGGGGAGCTGTTTTTT. Amino acid sequence: CASRQLTWTGTNTGELFF.

A word on this clonotype: One end of the junction varies from germline; a read error may be responsible. This CDR3 reads CASSAPGRSYEQYF. The CDR3 nucleotides are TGCGCCAGCAGCGCCCCCGGGAGGAGCTACGAGCAGTACTTC. The V gene is TRBV30, the J gene TRBJ2-7; 7 nucleotides match TRBD2. CDR1 GTSNPN and CDR2 SVGIG come from the germline V gene (reference sequence). The CDR3 has 14 amino acids.

A few counts support this clonotype. This chain's CDR3 is CSTSGGIAGDTGELFF. As DNA, the CDR3 is TGCAGCACCAGCGGCGGGATAGCCGGGGACACCGGGGAGCTGTTTTTT. V and J are TRBV20-1 and TRBJ2-2; possibly TRBD2 for D (6 bases). The germline V gene encodes CDR1 DFQATT and CDR2 SNEGSKA (reference sequence). The CDR3 totals 16 residues.

In this sample, this clonotype turned up many times. The chain joins TRBV30 to TRBJ2-7; weak D call: TRBD2 (5 bases). CDR3 length: 13 amino acids. Germline CDR1 GTSNPN, CDR2 SVGIG (reference sequence). Deletions cut 2 bases from V and 6 bases from J, with 14 bases between. CDR3 coding DNA: TGTGCCTGGAGTTTTCACGGGGTTGCCGAGCAGTACTTC. Translating gives CAWSFHGVAEQYF. Full variable domain (remainder filled in from reference TRBV30 and TRBJ2-7): SQTIHQWPATLVQPVGSPLSLECTVEGTSNPNLYWYRQAAGRGLQLLFYSVGIGQISSEVPQNLSASRPQDRQFILSSKKLLLSDSGFYLCAWSFHGVAEQYFGPGTRLTVT.

This chain connects TRBV5-1 to TRBJ2-5; possibly TRBD2 for D (6 bases). The CDR3 covers 13 residues. The germline V and J ends were trimmed by 5 bases and 4 bases, with 12 bases remaining between them. Germline-derived CDR1 and CDR2 are SGHRS and YFSETQ. CDR3 DNA sequence: TGCGCCAGCAGATACTCAGCGGGAGAGACCCAGTACTTC. Protein: CASRYSAGETQYF. Full variable domain (rest looked up from reference TRBV5-1 and TRBJ2-5): KAGVTQTPRYLIKTRGQQVTLSCSPISGHRSVSWYQQTPGQGLQFLFEYFSETQRNKGNFPGRFSGRQFSNSRSEMNVSTLELGDSALYLCASRYSAGETQYFGPGTRLLVL.

V and J are TRBV5-8 and TRBJ2-3; D call uncertain. The V gene lost 0 bases and the J gene lost 0 bases, with 8 bases spanning the gap. CDR1 SGHTS and CDR2 YDEGEE come from the germline V gene. The CDR3 has 15 amino acids. CDR3 sequence: CASSLGPASTDTQYF. In nucleotides, the CDR3 is TGTGCCAGCAGCTTGGGTCCAGCGAGCACAGATACGCAGTATTTT.

This clonotype was found a few times. The V and J genes are TRBV19 and TRBJ2-4, with TRBD1 matching over 9 bases. Trimming at V came to 5 bases and at J to 7 bases, leaving 0 bases not matched to a gene. Germline V gives CDR1 LNHDA, CDR2 SQIVND (reference sequence). This CDR3 region has 12 residues. In DNA form, the CDR3 reads TGTGCCAGTAGTGGACAGGGGAACATTCAGTACTTC. The encoded protein is CASSGQGNIQYF.

The V call is TRBV10-2, the J call TRBJ2-6; D remains ambiguous. In germline, CDR1 is WSHSY, CDR2 SAAADI. CDR3 size: 16 residues. The CDR3 protein is CASNSLSFSGANVLTF. CDR3 nucleotides: TGCGCTTCGAACAGTCTGTCCTTCTCTGGGGCCAACGTCCTGACTTTC.

The CDR3 DNA is TGCGGCGCCATAAGACAGAACACTGAAGCTTTCTTT. It codes for CGAIRQNTEAFF. The chain joins TRBV29-1 to TRBJ1-1, with unresolved D. The CDR3 length is 12 residues. Germline CDR1 SQVTM, CDR2 ANQGSEA.

The table lists this clonotype with a few counts. V and J are TRBV27 and TRBJ2-5, with D perhaps matching TRBD2 (6 bases). CDR1 and CDR2 (germline): MNHEY, SMNVEV (reference sequence). The CDR3 sequence is 14 residues long. With 5 bases removed from V and 1 base from J, the gap between germline ends came to 11 bases. The DNA for the CDR3 is TGTGCCAGCAGTGTTAGCGGTTCCCAAGAGACCCAGTACTTC. It codes for CASSVSGSQETQYF.

The rearrangement links TRBV2 to TRBJ2-2, with TRBD1 identical over 8 bases. The CDR3 is 13 residues long. V gave up 7 bases and J gave up 6 bases; unmatched junction bases: 4. The germline gives CDR1 SNHLY, CDR2 FYNNEI. CDR3 amino acids: CASTDRGSGELFF. CDR3 bases: TGTGCCAGCACTGACAGGGGTTCCGGGGAGCTGTTTTTT.

CDR3 protein: CASSSQRVDFYEQYF. The CDR3 region has the DNA TGTGCCAGCAGCTCGCAGCGGGTAGACTTCTACGAGCAGTACTTC. The rearrangement links TRBV7-9 to TRBJ2-7, with a tentative D call TRBD2 (6 bases). The germline CDR1 and CDR2 sequences are SEHNR and FQNEAQ (reference sequence). Trimming shortened V by 4 bases and J by 3 bases, and 16 bases separated the two germline ends. The CDR3 has 15 amino acids.

This clonotype was picked up a small number of times. This chain links TRBV29-1 with TRBJ2-3; 7 nucleotides agree with TRBD1. This CDR3 has 16 amino acids. After removal of 6 bases from V and 2 bases from J, the junction contained 14 bases not matched to a gene. CDR1 SQVTM and CDR2 ANQGSEA come from the germline V gene. In DNA form, the CDR3 reads TGCAGCGTAACCGGAATCCGGGACAGCGTCACAGATACGCAGTATTTT. This sequence encodes CSVTGIRDSVTDTQYF.

This clonotype was detected many times. The V gene is TRBV12-3 or TRBV12-4, the J gene TRBJ2-3; perhaps TRBD2 as D (6 bases). The CDR3 is made up of 13 amino acids. V was pared by 8 bases and J by 2 bases, with 11 bases between. The CDR3 here is CASGRGYTDTQYF. The CDR3 DNA reads as TGTGCCAGCGGGCGGGGATACACAGATACGCAGTATTTT.

This clonotype turned up a few times. Possible read error: a much larger clone is one base away. V usage is TRBV27 and J usage is TRBJ2-7; tentative D call: TRBD1 (6 bases). From germline, CDR1 is MNHEY and CDR2 SMNVEV (reference sequence). The CDR3 consists of 15 residues. The CDR3 bases are TGTGCCAGCAGTTTATCCTCGGGACATAACTACGGGCAGTACTTC. The encoded protein is CASSLSSGHNYGQYF.

This clonotype was observed many times. The chain uses TRBV10-1 and TRBJ2-7, with D uncertain. CDR1 is WNHNN, CDR2 SYGVQD, per germline (reference sequence). CDR3 length: 13 amino acids. The V and J ends lost 7 bases and 3 bases respectively, with 13 bases between them. CDR3 amino acids: CASILRARYEQYF. The CDR3 DNA follows: TGCGCCAGCATACTCCGGGCGCGCTACGAGCAGTACTTC.

At least ten counts were recorded for this clonotype. This chain connects TRBV6-5 to TRBJ1-5, with D unclear. This CDR3 comprises 13 residues. The germline V gene encodes CDR1 MNHEY and CDR2 SVGAGI. The ends were cut back, 2 bases at V and 2 bases at J, with 4 bases in the middle. CDR3 loop: CASSYDGNQPQHF. As DNA, the CDR3 is TGTGCCAGCAGTTACGACGGCAATCAGCCCCAGCATTTT.

The chain recombines TRBV11-3 with TRBJ2-7; D possibly matches TRBD1 or TRBD2 (6 bases each). Germline lookup yields CDR1 SGHNT and CDR2 YENEEA. This CDR3 is built from 15 residues. Trimming cost V 3 bases and J 5 bases, with 17 bases left between them. CDR3: CASSLGVGGLDEQYF. DNA of the CDR3: TGTGCCAGCAGCTTGGGGGTAGGGGGGCTTGACGAGCAGTACTTC.

This clonotype was picked up many times. This chain joins TRBV5-1 and TRBJ1-2, with 9 bases identical to TRBD1. The CDR3 is made up of 16 amino acids. Germline V gene data show CDR1 as SGHRS and CDR2 as YFSETQ. V lost 0 bases and J lost 5; bases outside the gene matches: 8. CDR3 nucleotide sequence: TGCGCCAGCAGCTTGGCCGGTACAGGGGGCGCTTATGGCTACACCTTC. Its translation: CASSLAGTGGAYGYTF.

The DNA of the CDR3 is TGTGCCAGTAGTACTTGGACAGGGAGCGGCCAAGAGACCCAGTACTTC. This gives the protein CASSTWTGSGQETQYF. The chain joins TRBV19 to TRBJ2-5; 8 bases align to TRBD1. The V gene's germline CDR1 is LNHDA and CDR2 SQIVND (reference sequence). This CDR3 is 16 amino acids long. The junction had 8 bases not matched to a gene; V was cut back by 4 bases and J by 1 base.